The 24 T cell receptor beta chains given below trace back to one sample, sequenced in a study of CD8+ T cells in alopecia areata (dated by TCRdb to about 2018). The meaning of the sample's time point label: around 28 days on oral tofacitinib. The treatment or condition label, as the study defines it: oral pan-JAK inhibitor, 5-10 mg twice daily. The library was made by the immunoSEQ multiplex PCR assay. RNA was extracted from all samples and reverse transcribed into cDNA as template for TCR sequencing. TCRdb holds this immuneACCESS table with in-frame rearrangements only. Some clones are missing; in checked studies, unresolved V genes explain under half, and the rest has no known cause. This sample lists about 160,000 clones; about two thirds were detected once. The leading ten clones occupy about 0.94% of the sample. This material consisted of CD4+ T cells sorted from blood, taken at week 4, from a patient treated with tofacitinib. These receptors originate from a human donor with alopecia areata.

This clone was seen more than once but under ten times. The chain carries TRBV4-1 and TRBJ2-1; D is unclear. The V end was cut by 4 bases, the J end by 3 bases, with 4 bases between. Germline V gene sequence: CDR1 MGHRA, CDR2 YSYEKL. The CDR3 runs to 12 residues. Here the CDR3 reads CASSRDYNEQFF. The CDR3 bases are TGCGCCAGCAGCCGCGACTACAATGAGCAGTTCTTC.

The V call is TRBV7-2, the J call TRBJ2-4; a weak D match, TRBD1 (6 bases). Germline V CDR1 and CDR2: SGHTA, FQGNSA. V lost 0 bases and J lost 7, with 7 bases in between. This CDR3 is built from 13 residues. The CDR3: CASSLAGANIQYF. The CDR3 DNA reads TGTGCCAGCAGCTTAGCGGGGGCGAACATTCAGTACTTC.

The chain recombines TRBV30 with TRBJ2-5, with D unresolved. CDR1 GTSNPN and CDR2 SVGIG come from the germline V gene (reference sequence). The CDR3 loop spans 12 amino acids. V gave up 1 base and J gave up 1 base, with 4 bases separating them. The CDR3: CAWSGLQETQYF. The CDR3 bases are TGTGCCTGGAGTGGACTCCAAGAGACCCAGTACTTC.

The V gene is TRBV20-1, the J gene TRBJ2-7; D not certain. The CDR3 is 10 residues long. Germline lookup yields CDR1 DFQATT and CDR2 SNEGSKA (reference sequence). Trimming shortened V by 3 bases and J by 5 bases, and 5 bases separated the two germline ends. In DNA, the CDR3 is TGCAGTGCTAGGGACCACGAGCAGTACTTC. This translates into CSARDHEQYF.

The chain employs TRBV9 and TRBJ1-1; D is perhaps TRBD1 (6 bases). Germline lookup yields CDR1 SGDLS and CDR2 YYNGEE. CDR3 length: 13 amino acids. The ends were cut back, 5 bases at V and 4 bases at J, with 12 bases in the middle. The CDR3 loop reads CASSLQGGTEAFF. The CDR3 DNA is TGTGCCAGCAGTCTACAGGGAGGCACTGAAGCTTTCTTT.

The CDR3 DNA follows: TGTGCCTGGCGGATTCTCGGGAATACGCAGTATTTT. Translated, it gives CAWRILGNTQYF. The V gene is TRBV30, the J gene TRBJ2-3; D might be TRBD2 (5 bases). This CDR3 spans 12 amino acids. V lost 5 bases, J lost 7 bases, and 13 bases lay in between. The germline CDR1 and CDR2 sequences are GTSNPN and SVGIG (reference sequence).

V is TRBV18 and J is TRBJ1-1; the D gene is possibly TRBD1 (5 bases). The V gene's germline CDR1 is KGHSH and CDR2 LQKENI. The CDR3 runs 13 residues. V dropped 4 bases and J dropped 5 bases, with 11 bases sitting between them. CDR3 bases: TGTGCCAGCTCACAGGGGATTAAAACTGAAGCTTTCTTT. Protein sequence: CASSQGIKTEAFF.

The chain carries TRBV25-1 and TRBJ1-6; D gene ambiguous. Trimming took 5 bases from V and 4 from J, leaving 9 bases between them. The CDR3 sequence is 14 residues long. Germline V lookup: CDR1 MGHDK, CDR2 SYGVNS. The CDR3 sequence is CASSPVAYNSPLHF. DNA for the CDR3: TGTGCCAGCAGTCCGGTAGCGTATAATTCACCCCTCCACTTT.

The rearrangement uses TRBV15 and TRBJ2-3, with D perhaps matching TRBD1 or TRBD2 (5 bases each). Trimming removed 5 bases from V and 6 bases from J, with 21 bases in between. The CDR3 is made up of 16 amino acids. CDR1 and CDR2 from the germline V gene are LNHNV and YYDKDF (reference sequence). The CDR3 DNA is TGTGCCACCAGCGTACCGGGACCCTTCTTCTCGGATACGCAGTATTTT. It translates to CATSVPGPFFSDTQYF.

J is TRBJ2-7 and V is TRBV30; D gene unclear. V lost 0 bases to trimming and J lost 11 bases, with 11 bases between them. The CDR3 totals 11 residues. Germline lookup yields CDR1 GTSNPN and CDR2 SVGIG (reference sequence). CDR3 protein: CAWSVLGDKYF. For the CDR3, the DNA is TGTGCCTGGAGTGTACTCGGCGATAAGTACTTC.

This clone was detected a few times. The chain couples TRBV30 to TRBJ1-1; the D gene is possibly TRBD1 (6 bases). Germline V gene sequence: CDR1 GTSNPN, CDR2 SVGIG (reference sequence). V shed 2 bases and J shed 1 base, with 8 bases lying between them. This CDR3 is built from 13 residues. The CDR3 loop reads CAWSKQGNTEAFF. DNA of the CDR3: TGTGCCTGGAGTAAACAGGGGAACACTGAAGCTTTCTTT.

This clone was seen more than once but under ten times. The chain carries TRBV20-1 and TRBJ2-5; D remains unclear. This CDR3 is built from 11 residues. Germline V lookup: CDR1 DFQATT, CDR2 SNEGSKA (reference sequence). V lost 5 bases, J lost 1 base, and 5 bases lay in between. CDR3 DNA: TGCAGTGCTGAGCCCCAAGAGACCCAGTACTTC. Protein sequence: CSAEPQETQYF.

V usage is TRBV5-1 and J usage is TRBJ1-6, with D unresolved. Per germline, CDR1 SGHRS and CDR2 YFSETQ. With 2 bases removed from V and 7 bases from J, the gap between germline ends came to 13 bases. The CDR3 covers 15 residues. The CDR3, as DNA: TGCGCCAGCAGCTTAGGAGGGAACTTAAATTCACCCCTCCACTTT. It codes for CASSLGGNLNSPLHF.

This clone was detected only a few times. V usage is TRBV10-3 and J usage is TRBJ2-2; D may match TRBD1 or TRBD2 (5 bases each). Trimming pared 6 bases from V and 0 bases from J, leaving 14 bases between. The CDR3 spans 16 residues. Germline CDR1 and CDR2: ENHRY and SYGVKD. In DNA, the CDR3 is TGTGCCATCAGCCCGGGACGGACGACGAACACCGGGGAGCTGTTTTTT. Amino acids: CAISPGRTTNTGELFF.

CDR3 sequence reads: CASSYAGQGHTQYF. CDR3 bases: TGTGCCAGCAGTTACGCGGGCCAAGGCCATACGCAGTATTTT. This sequence joins TRBV6-5 and TRBJ2-3; a possible D gene is TRBD2 (5 bases). Germline lookup yields CDR1 MNHEY and CDR2 SVGAGI. V lost 2 bases and J lost 7, with 13 bases in between. The CDR3 has 14 residues.

The CDR3 region is CAWSWAGVNSYVKNIQYF. The CDR3 DNA reads as TGTGCCTGGAGTTGGGCAGGGGTTAACAGTTATGTCAAAAACATTCAGTACTTC. The genes are TRBV30 and TRBJ2-4, with D tentatively TRBD1 (6 bases). The CDR3 is made up of 18 amino acids. Germline assignment: CDR1 GTSNPN and CDR2 SVGIG (reference sequence). Trimming took off 2 bases at V and 3 bases at J, with 23 bases between the two ends.

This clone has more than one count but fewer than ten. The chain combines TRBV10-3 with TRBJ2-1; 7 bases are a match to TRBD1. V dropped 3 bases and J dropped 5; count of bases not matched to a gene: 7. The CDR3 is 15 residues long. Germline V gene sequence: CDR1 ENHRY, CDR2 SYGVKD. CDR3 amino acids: CAISEQGLGHNEQFF. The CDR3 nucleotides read TGTGCCATCAGTGAACAGGGGTTGGGGCACAATGAGCAGTTCTTC.

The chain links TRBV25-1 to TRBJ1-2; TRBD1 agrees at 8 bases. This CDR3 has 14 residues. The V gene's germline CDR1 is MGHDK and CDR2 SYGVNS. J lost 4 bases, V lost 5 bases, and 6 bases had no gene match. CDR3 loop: CASSRGQGGYGYTF. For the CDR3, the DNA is TGTGCCAGCAGTAGAGGACAGGGCGGCTATGGCTACACCTTC.

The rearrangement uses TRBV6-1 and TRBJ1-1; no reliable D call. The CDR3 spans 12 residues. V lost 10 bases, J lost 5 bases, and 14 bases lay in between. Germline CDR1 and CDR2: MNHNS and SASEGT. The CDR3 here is CAILEGLTEAFF. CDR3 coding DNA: TGTGCCATACTCGAGGGCCTGACTGAAGCTTTCTTT.

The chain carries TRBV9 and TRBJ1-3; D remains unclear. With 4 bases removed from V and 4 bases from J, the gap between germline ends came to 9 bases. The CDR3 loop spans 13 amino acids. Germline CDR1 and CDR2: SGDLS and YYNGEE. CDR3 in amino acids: CASSPTNGNTIYF. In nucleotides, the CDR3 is TGTGCCAGCAGCCCGACGAACGGAAACACCATATATTTT.

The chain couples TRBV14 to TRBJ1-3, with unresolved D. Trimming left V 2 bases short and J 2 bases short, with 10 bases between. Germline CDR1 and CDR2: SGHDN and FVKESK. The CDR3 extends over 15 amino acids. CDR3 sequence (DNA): TGTGCCAGCAGCCAAAGGCCGGGAGCTGGAAACACCATATATTTT. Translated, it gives CASSQRPGAGNTIYF.

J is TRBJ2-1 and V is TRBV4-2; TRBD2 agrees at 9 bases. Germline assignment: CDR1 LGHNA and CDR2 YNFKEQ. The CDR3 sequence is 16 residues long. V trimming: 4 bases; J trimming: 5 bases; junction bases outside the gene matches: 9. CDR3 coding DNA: TGTGCCAGCAGCCCGGCCGGGACTAGCTCTAACAATGAGCAGTTCTTC. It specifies CASSPAGTSSNNEQFF.

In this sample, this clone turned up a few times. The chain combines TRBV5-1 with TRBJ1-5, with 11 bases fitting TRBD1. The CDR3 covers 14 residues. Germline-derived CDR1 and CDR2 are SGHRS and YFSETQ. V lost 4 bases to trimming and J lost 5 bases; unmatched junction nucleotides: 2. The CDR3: CASSVGQGDQPQHF. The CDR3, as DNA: TGCGCCAGCAGCGTGGGACAGGGGGATCAGCCCCAGCATTTT.

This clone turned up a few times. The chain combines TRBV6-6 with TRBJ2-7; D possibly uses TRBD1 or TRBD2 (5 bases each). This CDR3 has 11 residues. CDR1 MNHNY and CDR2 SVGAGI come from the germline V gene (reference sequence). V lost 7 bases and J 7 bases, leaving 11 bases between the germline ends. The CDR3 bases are TGTGCCAGCATTGGGGCGGGTGAGCAGTACTTC. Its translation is CASIGAGEQYF.